Each of the 13 T cell receptor beta chains below was sequenced from the same sample in a study of T cells after yellow fever vaccination. TCRdb itself ran the 5' RACE reads through MiXCR, one entry per CDR3 protein. Here the sample spans about 580,000 distinct CDR3 sequences, roughly a sixth being singletons. The sequences come from PBMCs, collected 5 to 6 days after the first yellow fever vaccination. The receptors shown here come from a man aged 18 to 29 who received the YFV17D yellow fever vaccine.

This chain links TRBV20-1 with TRBJ2-5, with D unclear. CDR1 is DFQATT, CDR2 SNEGSKA, per germline (reference sequence). The CDR3 sequence is 11 residues long. Deletions cut 3 bases from V and 5 bases from J, with 7 bases between. CDR3 DNA sequence: TGCAGTGCTAGTTTGGGGGAGACCCAGTACTTC. Amino acids: CSASLGETQYF.

The chain couples TRBV18 to TRBJ1-1; no definite D call. Per the germline V gene, CDR1 is KGHSH and CDR2 is LQKENI. V was cut by 1 base and J by 0 bases, with 9 bases left in between. The CDR3 totals 15 residues. The CDR3 loop reads CASSPLRALNTEAFF. As DNA, the CDR3 is TGTGCCAGCTCACCACTACGGGCTTTGAACACTGAAGCTTTCTTT.

The chain is built from TRBV11-2 and TRBJ1-4; perhaps TRBD1 as D (6 bases). The CDR3 extends over 16 amino acids. Trimming left V 3 bases short and J 4 bases short, with 15 bases between. CDR1 is SGHAT and CDR2 is FQNNGV in the germline V gene. DNA of the CDR3: TGTGCCAGCAGCTTCTATCCCGGGACACTTAATGAAAAACTGTTTTTT. It translates to CASSFYPGTLNEKLFF.

The chain has TRBV11-2 and TRBJ2-2; 7 bases line up with TRBD1. V was clipped by 1 base and J by 0 bases; unmatched bases: 5. Germline V gene sequence: CDR1 SGHAT, CDR2 FQNNGV. This CDR3 is built from 17 residues. DNA for the CDR3: TGTGCCAGCAGCTTAGGGGGCAGGGGGTCGAACACCGGGGAGCTGTTTTTT. This sequence encodes CASSLGGRGSNTGELFF.

Only a few counts were recorded for this clonotype. This chain connects TRBV6-5 to TRBJ1-3; D is possibly TRBD1 (5 bases). This CDR3 is built from 14 residues. Trimming left V 3 bases short and J 2 bases short, with 8 bases between. CDR1 and CDR2 from the germline V gene are MNHEY and SVGAGI. CDR3 nucleotides: TGTGCCAGCAGTTATTGGGGGACTGGAAACACCATATATTTT. Encoded protein: CASSYWGTGNTIYF.

The chain uses TRBV12-3 or TRBV12-4 and TRBJ1-2; TRBD1 aligns across 7 bases. This CDR3 is built from 12 residues. Trimming cost V 6 bases and J 14 bases; bases outside gene matches: 12. This chain's CDR3 is CASRDGTALMTF. The CDR3 DNA is TGTGCCAGCAGGGACGGGACAGCCTTGATGACCTTC.

The rearrangement links TRBV7-2 to TRBJ2-7, with D perhaps matching TRBD1 (6 bases). Germline CDR1 is SGHTA and CDR2 is FQGNSA. This CDR3 comprises 15 residues. V shed 3 bases and J shed 3 bases, with 15 bases lying between them. CDR3 bases: TGTGCCAGCAGCTTCGACAGGACCTCTTACTACGAGCAGTACTTC. Amino acids: CASSFDRTSYYEQYF.

This clonotype has at least ten counts. The chain recombines TRBV28 with TRBJ2-4; D gene uncertain. V was pared by 5 bases and J by 8 bases, with 7 bases between. The CDR3 contains 11 residues. Per germline, CDR1 MDHEN and CDR2 SYDVKM. CDR3 coding DNA: TGTGCCAGCAGTCCAAGGGACATTCAGTACTTC. As protein: CASSPRDIQYF.

A few counts support this clonotype. As DNA, the CDR3 is TGTGCCAGCAGCCCGCCAGGACCCGGCAATGAGCAGTTCTTC. It codes for CASSPPGPGNEQFF. This chain joins TRBV9 and TRBJ2-1; D is unclear. This CDR3 spans 14 amino acids. The germline V and J ends were trimmed by 4 bases and 6 bases, with 14 bases remaining between them. Germline CDR1 and CDR2: SGDLS and YYNGEE.

The DNA for the CDR3 is TGCGCCAGCAGCCTCGGGACAGTAGGCGGGGAGCTGTTTTTT. Translating gives CASSLGTVGGELFF. The chain employs TRBV5-1 and TRBJ2-2; 7 bases match TRBD1. The CDR3 is 14 residues long. J lost 7 bases, V lost 4 bases, and 7 bases had no gene match. Germline V lookup: CDR1 SGHRS, CDR2 YFSETQ.

This clonotype was seen only a few times. The CDR3 DNA reads as TGTGCCAGCAGCCCCGGAGGCCTGCCCAATGAGCAGTTCTTC. Translating gives CASSPGGLPNEQFF. J is TRBJ2-1 and V is TRBV7-3; a possible D gene is TRBD2 (5 bases). V lost 5 bases to trimming and J lost 6 bases, with 14 bases between them. The V gene's germline CDR1 is SGHTA and CDR2 FQGTGA. The CDR3 consists of 14 residues.

The chain links TRBV7-3 to TRBJ2-3; D unclear. This CDR3 is built from 14 residues. Germline CDR1 is SGHTA and CDR2 is FQGTGA. Trimming took off 3 bases at V and 2 bases at J, with 9 bases between the two ends. CDR3 nucleotides: TGTGCCAGCAGCTTCTACAGAAACACAGATACGCAGTATTTT. This encodes CASSFYRNTDTQYF. Supplemented by reference TRBV7-3 and TRBJ2-3, the full variable domain reads GAGVSQTPSNKVTEKGKYVELRCDPISGHTALYWYRQSLGQGPEFLIYFQGTGAADDSGLPNDRFFAVRPEGSVSTLKIQRTERGDSAVYLCASSFYRNTDTQYFGPGTRLTVL.

This clonotype occurred many times. The chain joins TRBV4-3 to TRBJ2-3, with 10 bases lining up with TRBD2. The J segment lost 3 bases and the V segment lost 3 bases, leaving 6 bases of the junction unmatched. The CDR3 has 16 residues. Germline CDR1 and CDR2: LGHNA and YSLEER. CDR3 sequence: CASSQERGGGTDTQYF. The CDR3 DNA reads TGCGCCAGCAGCCAGGAGCGGGGGGGAGGTACAGATACGCAGTATTTT.